The present TCR beta chain was sequenced within a study of early T cells in non-severe SARS-CoV-2 infection (dated by TCRdb to 2020 to 2023). For the study in its entirety: Because TCR sequencing relied on bulk RNA taken from unsorted whole blood, pairing of alpha and beta chains was not possible. Overall results and qualifications from the work: VDJdb matching was skewed toward anti-spike CD8 responses and likely underestimated virus-specific expansions by missing private and CD4 specificities.

V loses 6 bases at its end and J loses 10 bases; junction bases beyond the gene matches: 13. Taken from the germline V gene (reference sequence), the CDR1 and CDR2 loops are GTSNPN and SVGIG. The CDR3 measures 14 amino acids from cysteine to phenylalanine. Only the CDR3 part of the read is kept: 42 bases, read in frame from the first base. The library was made by 5' RACE. Sequencing instrument: NextSeq 500. To correct for sequencing error and PCR bias, the TCR library protocol tagged individual cDNA molecules with unique molecular identifiers. Both TCR alpha and beta chains were sequenced, and tight co-correlation was observed between alpha and beta sequence abundances in each sample. On the authors' methods: Decombinator V4 was used to annotate the V gene, J gene and CDR3 of the TCR sequences. TCRs were defined as expanded if a significant change between any two time points was detected under a Poisson model with p below 0.0001. Abundances of TCRs were expressed as counts per million after normalisation to the total number of TCRs sequenced in each sample. MAIT TCRs were defined by TRAV1-2 paired with TRAJ12, TRAJ20 or TRAJ33, and iNKT TCRs by TRAV10 paired with TRAJ18. VDJdb, accessed 1 November 2021, was searched for CMV, EBV and SARS-CoV-2 annotated TCRs, excluding TCRs annotated for multiple antigens. TCRdb reprocessed the public reads (quality trimming at Q25 with fastp, clone calling with MiXCR) and kept in-frame beta chains. Here each entry gathers all rows of one CDR3 protein and keeps the most common genes and DNA. The V and J calls were determined by TCRdb, not by the authors. This sample holds 25,000 to 35,000 distinct CDR3 sequences; 4.7% were observed only once. The ten top clones hold approximately 8.5% of the sample.

This clonotype has more than one count but fewer than ten. It has no known antigen specificity. No much larger clone exists at a distance of one base, and base qualities are not known. This was a case-control study nested in a cohort of healthcare workers in London, UK, who had nasopharyngeal swab PCR tests and blood samples taken every week. Healthcare workers were enrolled in the week of the UK lockdown, from 23 to 31 March 2020, and were followed every week for up to about 16 weeks. The sequence joins TRBV30 to TRBJ2-1, and 9 junctional nucleotides match TRBD2. This receptor was obtained from an adult who was a healthcare worker with PCR-confirmed SARS-CoV-2 infection or an uninfected control (not recorded which). Material: whole blood. The nucleotide sequence is TGTGCCTGCAAGGGGCTAGCGGGGATCGGAGAGCAGTTCTTC. Its coded protein is CACKGLAGIGEQFF.